The subject of this entry is one TCR beta chain. Its cognate antigen is unknown. The data were obtained in a study of cytomegalovirus exposure and HLA in healthy donors. All donors participated as healthy donors of bone marrow. Findings and caveats of the study: Later on, an analysis found that several of the most significant clusters appeared to be linked to common viral pathogens, which included parvovirus B19. Versus the roughly 690-donor mean, an Asian-associated ancestry cluster reportedly showed fewer N-insertions in a later analysis.

This PCR relied on a set of 60 Vbeta primers and 13 Jbeta primers. Only in-frame clones appear in the TCRdb table, and some are missing; sequencing was by immunoSEQ multiplex PCR. The sample contains about 140,000 clones, 70% to 80% of which appear only once. In germline, CDR1 is GTSNPN, CDR2 SVGIG (reference sequence). The CDR3 is made up of 18 amino acids. The chain joins TRBV30 to TRBJ2-5; 8 bases line up with TRBD2. TRBJ2-7 explains the end of the DNA better; the J call may be wrong. Material: PBMCs. The origin of this receptor is a female donor in good health and CMV-seronegative. CDR3 region: CAWSVDGGVGGIAYEQYF. DNA for the CDR3: TGTGCCTGGAGTGTGGACGGGGGGGTGGGGGGTATAGCCTACGAGCAGTACTTC.